This T cell receptor (beta chain) appears in the sequencing data of a study of cytomegalovirus exposure and HLA in healthy donors (dated by TCRdb to 2016 to 2017). Some background on the complete study: According to an earlier analysis of several hundred of the donors, some 170 million T cells yielded roughly 100 million unique TCR beta sequences and approximately 280 Gb of sequence data. Class I and class II HLA loci were covered by the typing at four-digit resolution. The genetic ancestry cluster associated with self-reported Caucasian donors included 70% to 85% of the 350 to 500 genotyped donors. Across some 400 genotyped donors of the cohort, an average of 235,054 unique TCR beta nucleotide sequences per donor were sequenced, and approximately 17% of those sequences were non-productive. An earlier analysis of several hundred of the donors applied high-throughput TCR beta sequencing to assess whether each TCR beta V gene segment acted as functional or pseudogenic. All discovery cohort repertoires had been generated using a single sequencing platform. About 5 DR-DQ haplotypes were handled as single units for association and clustering, since linkage in the cohort was strong. Typing coverage varied by locus: about 629-630 donors for A, B, C, DRB1 and DQB1; 522 for DQA1; about 590 for DPA1; more than 450 for DPB1. Along with the approximately 600-subject first cohort, a separate validation cohort of approximately 110 different subjects was used. Roughly 300 gigabases of sequencing data and approximately 80 million unique TCR sequences were included in an early release covering over 600 HLA-typed donors. To predict cytomegalovirus infection status, the study brought together high-throughput TCR immunosequencing, statistical association of individual TCRs with disease status, and machine learning. Rather than drawing on any new phenotypic data, the later analysis identified candidate immune exposures from TCR beta sequences and the way those sequences occurred across donors. The T cell repertoires of roughly 660 subjects were profiled by immunosequencing and related to cytomegalovirus serostatus. A later analysis re-examined previously published TCR beta repertoires from around 670 donors and added high-resolution HLA genotyping to investigate patterns of TCR occurrence. Donor age, sex, ethnicity and CMV serostatus were compiled alongside the repertoire data. The study was designed to test whether signatures of past pathogen exposure could be identified by cataloging public T cell receptors. Genome-wide SNP genotypes for about 60% of the 666 donors were used in a later genetic analysis, which treated that subset as a discovery cohort. Overall study results and their limits: Because HLA typing was unavailable for some donors at each locus, only the typed subset was used in association tests. An earlier analysis of 587 of the donors showed that most TCR beta V segments appeared in productive rearrangements either about 87% or about 30% of the time, which broadly matched IMGT annotations. Compared with the roughly 600-donor mean, donors in an Asian-associated ancestry cluster had fewer N-insertions in productive TCRs, according to a later genetic analysis. Strong co-occurrence of HLA alleles, especially DR and DQ, made assigning TCR associations to individual alleles difficult. The classifier was reported to diagnose cytomegalovirus status with high specificity and sensitivity in both the original cohort and the validation cohort. The presence/absence analyses assumed that sequencing depth was roughly uniform across donors, and that assumption may not be true. Immune exposure information for the cohort was limited to CMV serostatus. V-gene and J-gene trimming of TCR beta chains was associated with a missense DCLRE1C variant in a later genetic analysis, and the association was replicated in an independent cohort. Only TCR beta chains were sequenced in this cohort, and the absence of alpha or paired-chain data limited detectable features. It was suggested by the authors that the approach could potentially be generalized to other disease states and immunological phenotypes. According to a later analysis, parvovirus B19, influenza, CMV and Epstein-Barr virus appeared linked to several top co-occurrence clusters. Three of the identified cytomegalovirus-associated TCR beta chains were confirmed in vitro to be specific for cytomegalovirus antigens. A group of highly shared sequence variants was considered likely to be a technical artifact of the sequencing pipeline. Because counts were too low, approximately 15 rarely observed V segments, including chromosome 9 orphons, were excluded from the earlier analysis of several hundred of the donors. In the study, around 150 TCR beta chains were listed as associated with cytomegalovirus. In a later analysis, the rate of TCR association differed among HLA loci, with DRB1 alleles having the most associated TCRs and HLA-C alleles having the fewest. Some IMGT-functional V segments, including TRBV6-2 and TRBV6-3, could not be distinguished by the 87-base-pair reads and were therefore excluded. A further reported finding was that TCR beta sequences accurately predicted the HLA-A and HLA-B alleles for most subjects in the first cohort. Specific HLA alleles were associated with 15,000 to 20,000 TCR beta sequences at a false discovery rate of 0.05 in a later analysis. Across donors, most TCR sequences were observed very rarely, whereas some public TCRs were present in many individuals. According to a later analysis, most CMV-associated TCR beta chains appeared to be HLA-restricted, and the HLA associations seemed to be driven largely by CMV exposure. Linkage disequilibrium might explain the correlated functional status among segregating V segments, but an unknown experimental factor could not be ruled out. A later analysis found that HLA-associated TCR beta chains were more clonally expanded and had lower generation probabilities than equally common non-associated chains.

The cohort comprised more than 550 healthy bone marrow donors. All cohort members were sampled while nominally healthy, although unrecorded immune exposures were likely present. The donor tested CMV seronegative and was one of the 352 seronegative cohort members. A peripheral blood sample was collected from each donor, and TCR beta sequencing was performed on peripheral blood mononuclear cells. Genomic DNA was extracted from the blood cell samples with the Qiagen DNeasy Blood Extraction Kit. Concerning this clone itself: Its antigen is unknown. No per-base quality is available; no much larger clone lies one base away.

The germline V and J ends show losses of 2 bases and 1 base respectively, and no gene match explains 9 bases of the junction. The CDR3 contains 18 residues, cysteine and phenylalanine counted. Only the CDR3 region is kept as DNA, spanning 54 bases read in frame from base 1. From a lookup of the germline V gene, CDR1 and CDR2 are LGHNA and YSLEER. Libraries were built with the immunoSEQ multiplex PCR assay. For the multiplex PCR, a mixture combining 60 forward primers for TCR Vbeta segments and 13 reverse primers for TCR Jbeta segments was used. The CDR3 region of rearranged TCR beta genes was amplified from genomic DNA with a multiplex PCR assay. The amplified TCR beta libraries were sequenced on the Illumina HiSeq System as 87-base-pair reads. Per the source publication's procedure: A later analysis tallied some 79 million unique TCR beta chains across the approximately 670 repertoires, and about 10 million of those chains were shared by two or more donors. A nearest-neighbor algorithm error-corrected the raw reads and collapsed the reads into unique sequences, merging closely related sequences to remove PCR and sequencing errors. CDR3 sequences were aligned to IMGT reference sequences to assign V, D and J gene segments. For a sequence to be retained, at least a six-nucleotide match to both a V gene segment and a J gene segment was required. Rearrangements were called productive when the CDR3 lacked stop codons and stayed in frame with V and J; all others were non-productive. CDR3 was defined according to IMGT convention as the region running from the second conserved V-encoded cysteine to the conserved J-encoded phenylalanine. In an earlier analysis of 550 to 650 of the donors, sequences lacking an unambiguous match to a single V gene segment were excluded. An earlier analysis of several hundred of the donors classified V segments as functional when productive rearrangements were above 56.7% and as segregating when the standard deviation between donors was above 5%. A statistical classification framework was developed to diagnose cytomegalovirus status using the catalog of TCR beta chain sequences. V and J gene assignment, in a later analysis, came from comparing TCR nucleotide sequences with IMGT/GENE-DB human TR gene sequences. In a later analysis, CDR3 sequences and most-parsimonious VDJ recombination scenarios were assigned using the TCRdist pipeline. In a later analysis, each TCR beta chain was defined by its CDR3 amino acid sequence together with its V-gene family, and reads without a unique V-gene family were excluded. A later analysis removed 500 to 650 highly shared, low-generation-probability nucleotide sequences to deal with suspected cross-contamination and a sequencing artifact. A later analysis calculated a clonal expansion index for each public chain from normalized within-repertoire ranks of inferred template counts. In a later analysis, generation probabilities were computed using a VDJ recombination model fitted to out-of-frame rearrangements, and the results were checked against IGoR. A later analysis scored TCR-TCR, TCR-HLA and TCR-CMV co-occurrence with hypergeometric tests, applying a repertoire-size bias correction to TCR pairs. A later analysis estimated false discovery rates by permuting HLA or CMV assignments 20 times. In a later analysis, co-occurring TCRs were grouped using DBSCAN, with TCRdist sequence similarity added in when clustering inside HLA-allele-positive subsets. Repertoires with fewer than 30,000 or more than 120,000 public chains, plus five repertoires with anomalous nucleotide sharing, were excluded from co-occurrence clustering. As stored in TCRdb, this immuneACCESS dataset retains in-frame rearrangements with V and J assigned. A fraction of the clones does not appear; measured against another copy, unresolved V genes explain less than half of the discrepancy, and the remainder lacks a known reason. That table gives V, J and clone size, and the DNA gave D and trimming. The sample table records around 170,000 clones; around 80% of these occur just once. Around 6% of the sample comes from the top ten.

The chain is assembled from TRBV4-3 and TRBJ2-2; TRBD1 aligns with 8 central bases. The TCR comes from a man in his forties or fifties in good health and CMV-seronegative. Sequenced: PBMCs. The DNA sequence is as follows: TGCGCCAGCAGCCAAATCCCCACGACAGGGGTGAACACCGGGGAGCTGTTTTTT. Translated, it reads CASSQIPTTGVNTGELFF.